A single sample is the source of the 10 T cell receptor beta chains below, sequenced in a study of shared clonotypes between healthy human individuals. Produced via immunoSEQ multiplex PCR; TCRdb's table is partial and in-frame only. In the table there are millions of clones, more than 85% of which are singletons. Naive CD8 cells lacked CD45RO and underwent positive selection for CCR7, leaving out terminally differentiated effector memory CD45RA+ cells. The source material was naive CD8+ T cells from PBMCs. The receptor source for this set is a man between 18 and 35 years old in good health. Some clones in this sample may be carry-over from other donors' samples.

V usage is TRBV5-4 and J usage is TRBJ2-2; either TRBD1 or TRBD2 may supply D (6 bases each). The length of the CDR3 is 14 residues. Trimming removed 0 bases at V and 7 bases at J, with 10 bases between. The V gene's germline CDR1 is SGHNT and CDR2 YYREEE (reference sequence). DNA of the CDR3: TGTGCCAGCAGCTTGGTACAGGGAGGCGGGGAGCTGTTTTTT. It yields the protein CASSLVQGGGELFF.

The V gene is TRBV9, the J gene TRBJ2-2; 13 bases fit TRBD2. After removal of 4 bases from V and 7 bases from J, the junction contained 4 bases not matched to a gene. CDR3 size: 15 residues. Germline CDR1 SGDLS, CDR2 YYNGEE. CDR3 in amino acids: CASSPTSGRVGELFF. The CDR3 DNA is TGTGCCAGCAGCCCTACTAGCGGGAGGGTCGGGGAGCTGTTTTTT.

This clone was detected a few times. J is TRBJ2-7 and V is TRBV29-1; D assignment may be TRBD1 or TRBD2 (5 bases each). The CDR3 sequence is 14 residues long. Germline loops: CDR1 SQVTM, CDR2 ANQGSEA. V lost 2 bases and J lost 1, with 12 bases in between. The CDR3 loop reads CSVEIRDLSYEQYF. CDR3 DNA sequence: TGCAGCGTTGAAATACGGGACCTTTCCTACGAGCAGTACTTC.

The chain carries TRBV15 and TRBJ2-1; D possibly matches TRBD1 or TRBD2 (6 bases each). The V end lost 0 bases, the J end lost 7 bases, and 13 bases lay between the germline ends. The V gene's germline CDR1 is LNHNV and CDR2 YYDKDF (reference sequence). The CDR3 covers 15 residues. CDR3 residues: CATSRDRGPGNEQFF. The CDR3 nucleotides are TGTGCCACCAGCAGAGATCGGGGGCCGGGGAATGAGCAGTTCTTC.

With regard to this clone: The same CDR3 can be traced to other DNA sequences in this sample. The chain uses TRBV30 and TRBJ2-7, with D unclear. V was clipped by 0 bases and J by 3 bases, with 6 bases between them. The CDR3 runs to 12 residues. CDR1 and CDR2 from the germline V gene are GTSNPN and SVGIG (reference sequence). The CDR3 nucleotides read TGTGCCTGGAGTGTAAGATTCTACGAGCAGTACTTC. Residues: CAWSVRFYEQYF.

V and J are TRBV9 and TRBJ2-7; 8 bases match TRBD2. The CDR3 extends over 13 amino acids. Trimming at V came to 4 bases and at J to 6 bases, leaving 6 bases not matched to a gene. Looked up from germline, CDR1 is SGDLS and CDR2 is YYNGEE. CDR3 residues: CASSPGLAGEQYF. CDR3 sequence (DNA): TGTGCCAGCAGCCCAGGACTAGCTGGCGAGCAGTACTTC.

The chain recombines TRBV11-2 with TRBJ2-2; D is perhaps TRBD2 (5 bases). Trimming removed 4 bases from V and 4 bases from J, with 7 bases in between. The length of the CDR3 is 13 residues. CDR1 is SGHAT, CDR2 FQNNGV, per germline. The CDR3: CASSYSGTGELFF. CDR3 coding DNA: TGTGCCAGCAGCTACAGCGGCACCGGGGAGCTGTTTTTT.

The CDR3 here is CASSPGGGFGGYTF. CDR3 in DNA: TGTGCCAGTAGTCCTGGAGGGGGGTTCGGTGGCTACACCTTC. The chain has TRBV19 and TRBJ1-2; D might be TRBD1 (6 bases). The CDR3 loop spans 14 amino acids. V was shortened by 5 bases and J by 7 bases, with 17 bases between the two germline ends. From germline, CDR1 is LNHDA and CDR2 SQIVND (reference sequence).

The rearrangement joins TRBV27 to TRBJ2-3; D gene uncertain. The CDR3 contains 11 residues. V shed 9 bases and J shed 5 bases, with 9 bases lying between them. Germline V gene data show CDR1 as MNHEY and CDR2 as SMNVEV (reference sequence). The DNA for the CDR3 is TGTGCCAGTTGGCATAGAGATACGCAGTATTTT. Translated: CASWHRDTQYF.

The J gene is TRBJ2-5, the V gene TRBV7-8; 12 bases match TRBD2. The CDR3 sequence is 19 residues long. Germline loops: CDR1 SGHVS, CDR2 FQNEAQ. The trim removed 1 base at V and 4 bases at J, leaving 13 bases unmatched. For the CDR3, the DNA is TGTGCCAGCAGCTTAGGAAAGACTAGCGGGAGTGGGGTTTTAGAGACCCAGTACTTC. Translating gives CASSLGKTSGSGVLETQYF.